Sequencing of this TCR beta chain was carried out in a study of T cells in Graves' hyperthyroidism and ophthalmopathy. RNA transcripts were the template for amplifying TCR beta CDR3 regions. The TCR CDR3 was amplified in a first-round RT-PCR using the HTBI primer set. TCRdb passed the multiplex PCR reads through MiXCR, listing each CDR3 protein once. The data show about 400,000 distinct CDR3 sequences, approximately 13% seen once. This clonotype was seen repeatedly, ten times or more. Material for sequencing was blood. This receptor was taken from a woman between 18 and 29 years old with Graves' hyperthyroidism.

CDR3 in DNA: TGTGCCATCAGTGAGGGACACTATGGCTACACCTTC. Protein: CAISEGHYGYTF. V and J are TRBV10-3 and TRBJ1-2, with D uncertain. The CDR3 covers 12 residues. The germline CDR1 and CDR2 sequences are ENHRY and SYGVKD. Trimming left V 2 bases short and J 3 bases short, with 4 bases between.